This T cell receptor beta chain originates from a study of OX40 agonist ivuxolimab in advanced cancers. The wider study: Among those enrolled, mean age was approximately 60 years (range about 23 to 85) and 70% to 85% were male.

In the case of this clone: What it binds is not known.

This table comes from immunoSEQ multiplex PCR, and its TCRdb copy is limited to in-frame clones, with some not included. Seen here are 91,000 or so clones, roughly 94% observed once, and the top ten hold 0.18%. Study observations and caveats: Partial responders dosed at 0.1-3.0 mg/kg displayed clonal expansion ranking among the lowest. It was not determined which antigens were specifically recognized by the peripheral T cells that had undergone clonal expansion.

The clonotype comes from an adult with an advanced solid tumor such as melanoma, head and neck, liver or kidney cancer. The specimen was CD4+ or CD8+ T cells sorted from blood, collected in a trial of the OX40 agonist ivuxolimab.

The CDR3 reads CSVEDLGGDEQYF. The CDR3 region has the DNA TGCAGCGTTGAAGATCTCGGGGGAGACGAGCAGTACTTC. The chain links TRBV29-1 to TRBJ2-7; weak D call: TRBD2 (6 bases). CDR3 length equals 13 residues. V was shortened by 0 bases and J by 5 bases, with 11 bases between the two germline ends. Germline-derived CDR1 and CDR2 are SQVTM and ANQGSEA.